Listed below are T cell receptor beta chains from one sample, sequenced in a study of identical twins. TCRdb re-called the 5' RACE reads through MiXCR, storing one row per CDR3 protein. The sample comprises about 660,000 distinct CDR3 sequences, more than 6.5% of which are singletons, and 0.98% rests with the top ten. The data also belong to a second study, concerning yellow fever vaccine responses in identical twins.

Sequenced input: PBMCs. The receptors come from a woman aged 18-35 years in good health. CDR3s include the opening cysteine and the closing phenylalanine or tryptophan. The D gene is left open where the match is weak. Clone size is shown for a subset of rows, as once, few, many or a class of expanded clone.

V,J,size,D,CDR3,DNA
TRBV5-1,TRBJ2-3,.,TRBD2,CASNPTSGGPSTDTQYF,TGCGCCAGCAATCCGACTAGCGGGGGCCCAAGCACAGATACGCAGTATTTT
TRBV2,TRBJ2-4,.,TRBD1,CASSEEQGLRNIQYF,TGTGCCAGCAGTGAAGAACAGGGGCTCAGAAACATTCAGTACTTC
TRBV9,TRBJ2-5,.,.,CASSVRLQSETQYF,TGTGCCAGCAGCGTAAGACTACAAAGTGAGACCCAGTACTTC
TRBV28,TRBJ1-5,few,.,CASRAGPLRHQPQHF,TGTGCCAGCAGGGCGGGACCCCTCAGGCATCAGCCCCAGCATTTT
TRBV24-1,TRBJ2-2,.,TRBD2,CATSDPGWTSGHTGELFF,TGTGCCACCAGTGATCCTGGATGGACTAGCGGACACACCGGGGAGCTGTTTTTT
TRBV15,TRBJ2-5,many,TRBD2,CATSIGGGSEETQYF,TGTGCCACCAGCATCGGGGGGGGTAGCGAAGAGACCCAGTACTTC
TRBV5-1,TRBJ1-2,.,.,CASSARDPRWGYTF,TGCGCCAGCAGCGCTAGAGACCCTCGGTGGGGCTACACCTTC
TRBV6-1,TRBJ2-1,.,.,CASSQPTHRNEQFF,TGTGCCAGCAGTCAGCCCACACATCGAAATGAGCAGTTCTTC
TRBV11-2,TRBJ2-3,few,TRBD2,CASSLVPSAGGPTDTQYF,TGTGCCAGCAGCTTAGTCCCCTCAGCGGGAGGGCCCACAGATACGCAGTATTTT
TRBV19,TRBJ1-1,.,.,CASSPFILNTEAFF,TGTGCCAGTAGTCCCTTCATCTTGAACACTGAAGCTTTCTTT
TRBV29-1,TRBJ2-7,many,.,CSVRAAYEQYF,TGCAGCGTGAGGGCAGCCTACGAGCAGTACTTC
TRBV5-1,TRBJ1-2,many,.,CASSLGQAANYGYTF,TGCGCCAGCAGCTTGGGACAGGCAGCTAACTATGGCTACACCTTC
TRBV27,TRBJ2-4,many,TRBD2,CASSRTSGGARNIQYF,TGTGCCAGCAGCAGGACTAGCGGGGGGGCCAGGAACATTCAGTACTTC
TRBV4-3,TRBJ2-1,.,TRBD2,CASSQDGRPGGYNEQFF,TGCGCCAGCAGCCAAGATGGCAGACCGGGGGGCTACAATGAGCAGTTCTTC
TRBV11-3,TRBJ2-2,.,.,CASSSRGAGELFF,TGTGCCAGCAGCTCAAGGGGAGCCGGGGAGCTGTTTTTT
TRBV6-5,TRBJ2-1,.,.,CASSYAGSPYNEQFF,TGTGCCAGCAGTTACGCGGGGAGCCCGTACAATGAGCAGTTCTTC
TRBV12-3/TRBV12-4,TRBJ2-1,many,TRBD2,CASSPLAGVVNEQFF,TGTGCCAGCAGTCCCCTAGCGGGAGTTGTAAATGAGCAGTTCTTC
TRBV5-1,TRBJ2-2,many,TRBD2,CASSLITSGANTGELFF,TGCGCCAGCAGCTTGATAACTAGCGGGGCGAACACCGGGGAGCTGTTTTTT
TRBV11-2,TRBJ2-7,few,.,CASSSTLPGSYEQYF,TGTGCCAGCAGCTCAACCTTACCGGGCTCCTACGAGCAGTACTTC
TRBV15,TRBJ2-1,few,TRBD2,CATSTLGGTSGTNNEQFF,TGTGCCACCAGCACTCTAGGGGGGACTAGCGGAACAAACAATGAGCAGTTCTTC
TRBV2,TRBJ2-7,.,.,CASSVATYEQYF,TGTGCCAGCAGCGTCGCAACCTACGAGCAGTACTTC
TRBV7-6,TRBJ2-4,.,TRBD2,CASSAGTSGNIQYF,TGTGCCAGCAGCGCTGGGACTAGCGGGAACATTCAGTACTTC
TRBV5-1,TRBJ2-7,few,TRBD1,CASRSGTGPHEQYF,TGCGCCAGCAGGTCAGGGACAGGGCCCCACGAGCAGTACTTC
TRBV12-3/TRBV12-4,TRBJ2-5,few,.,CASSLVPGSETQYF,TGTGCCAGCAGTTTAGTCCCCGGGAGCGAGACCCAGTACTTC
TRBV7-9,TRBJ2-1,few,.,CASTGARDEQFF,TGTGCCAGCACAGGGGCTCGGGATGAGCAGTTCTTC
TRBV10-3,TRBJ2-7,few,.,CAISDPGTNRYEQYF,TGTGCCATCAGTGATCCCGGGACAAATAGATACGAGCAGTACTTC
TRBV5-1,TRBJ1-2,few,.,CASSNGGSGGYGYTF,TGCGCCAGCAGCAACGGAGGCAGCGGGGGCTATGGCTACACCTTC
TRBV15,TRBJ1-2,.,.,CATSRESAAQGYTF,TGTGCCACCAGCAGAGAGTCGGCCGCGCAGGGCTACACCTTC
TRBV19,TRBJ2-1,.,TRBD1,CASSKKGQEVEQFF,TGTGCCAGTAGTAAAAAGGGACAGGAGGTTGAGCAGTTCTTC
TRBV20-1,TRBJ2-3,few,.,CSAREEGTLTDTQYF,TGCAGTGCTAGAGAAGAGGGAACCTTAACAGATACGCAGTATTTT
TRBV5-1,TRBJ2-3,many,.,CASSLVGGSTDTQYF,TGCGCCAGCAGCTTGGTCGGGGGCAGCACAGATACGCAGTATTTT
TRBV7-9,TRBJ2-7,.,.,CASSGLRGPTYEQYF,TGTGCCAGCAGCGGCCTTAGGGGACCCACCTACGAGCAGTACTTC
TRBV10-3,TRBJ2-1,.,TRBD2,CAISGTSAGNEQFF,TGTGCCATCAGTGGGACTAGCGCGGGCAATGAGCAGTTCTTC
TRBV11-1,TRBJ2-7,few,.,CASSYRHGQRNLRGYEQYF,TGTGCCAGCAGTTACCGACACGGACAACGTAATCTACGGGGATACGAGCAGTACTTC
TRBV7-9,TRBJ2-5,.,.,CASSLSMGPGTQYF,TGTGCCAGCAGCTTAAGTATGGGGCCCGGGACCCAGTACTTC
TRBV5-1,TRBJ1-1,many,.,CASSLYPLDRNTEAFF,TGCGCCAGCAGCTTATACCCTCTTGACAGGAACACTGAAGCTTTCTTT
TRBV3-1,TRBJ1-6,few,.,CASSQGTGLPLHF,TGTGCCAGCAGCCAAGGCACGGGACTTCCCCTCCACTTT
TRBV10-3,TRBJ2-7,.,.,CAINDGPGSSYEQYF,TGTGCCATCAACGATGGCCCAGGGTCCTCCTACGAGCAGTACTTC
TRBV10-3,TRBJ2-7,few,.,CAISESPGYEQYF,TGTGCCATCAGTGAGTCACCAGGCTACGAGCAGTACTTC
TRBV6-1,TRBJ1-6,few,TRBD1,CASRPDRDSPLHF,TGTGCCAGCAGGCCGGACAGGGATTCACCCCTCCACTTT